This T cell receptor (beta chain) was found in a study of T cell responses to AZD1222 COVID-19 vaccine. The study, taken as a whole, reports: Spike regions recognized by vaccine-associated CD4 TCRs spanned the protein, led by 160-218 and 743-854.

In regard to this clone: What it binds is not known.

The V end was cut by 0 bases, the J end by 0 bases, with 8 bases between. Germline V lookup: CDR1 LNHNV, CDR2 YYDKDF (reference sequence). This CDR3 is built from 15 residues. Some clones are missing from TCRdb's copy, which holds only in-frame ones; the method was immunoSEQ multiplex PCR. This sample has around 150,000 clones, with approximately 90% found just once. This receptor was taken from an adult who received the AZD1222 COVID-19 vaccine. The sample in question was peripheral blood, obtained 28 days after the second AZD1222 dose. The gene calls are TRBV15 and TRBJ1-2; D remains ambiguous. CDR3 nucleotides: TGTGCCACCAGCAGAGACAGATTCACTAACTATGGCTACACCTTC. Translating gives CATSRDRFTNYGYTF.